This TCR beta chain stems from a study of response to subunit inactivated influenza vaccine. Regarding the study as a whole: There was a suggestion from the authors that each seasonal influenza vaccination recruits few new T cells.

Per germline, CDR1 DFQATT and CDR2 SNEGSKA (reference sequence). V shed 0 bases and J shed 0 bases, with 5 bases lying between them. This CDR3 comprises 13 residues. TCRdb processed the RT-PCR reads anew with MiXCR; each CDR3 protein has one entry. Of approximately 530,000 distinct CDR3 sequences in the sample, under 8.5% are singletons; the top ten hold over 10%. The table lists this clonotype with a few counts. Its matching antigen is unknown. Material: PBMCs from blood, obtained around 25 months after vaccination. The origin of this receptor is a man between 50 and 70 years old who received an inactivated influenza vaccine. The chain recombines TRBV20-1 with TRBJ1-1; D is undetermined. CDR3 DNA: TGCAGTGCTAGAGATCGTATGAACACTGAAGCTTTCTTT. It codes for CSARDRMNTEAFF.